Included here is one TCR beta chain sequence, with context. Its specificity is not known. 5'RACE primed from the constant segment yielded TCR alpha and TCR beta cDNA libraries bearing sample barcodes and UMIs. TCRdb independently ran MiXCR on the 5' RACE reads; one entry per CDR3 protein. Of under 600,000 distinct CDR3 sequences listed, less than 25% are singletons. Between the trimmed V and J ends, which lost 1 base and 0 bases, there was a span of 19 bases. This CDR3 region has 18 residues. The germline V gene has CDR1 SGHAT and CDR2 FQNNGV. These data belong to a study of T-cell memory formation after mild COVID-19. Study details: Clusters were largely donor specific. Study-wide results and limits: Of the contracting clones, CD4+ ones lay mainly in CM and EM, and CD8+ ones in EMRA.

The clonotype originates from an adult woman who had mild COVID-19 (a few samples of this study predate the infection). Cell type and time point are not known. The sequencing input was PBMCs or a T cell subset sorted from them (not recorded which). The V gene is TRBV11-2, the J gene TRBJ2-7; D is unclear. The CDR3: CASSLVSGVGLSSYEQYF. For the CDR3, the DNA is TGTGCCAGCAGCTTAGTATCAGGTGTGGGCCTGAGCTCCTACGAGCAGTACTTC. Using reference TRBV11-2 and TRBJ2-7 for the parts outside the CDR3, the full variable domain is EAGVAQSPRYKIIEKRQSVAFWCNPISGHATLYWYQQILGQGPKLLIQFQNNGVVDDSQLPKDRFSAERLKGVDSTLKIQPAKLEDSAVYLCASSLVSGVGLSSYEQYFGPGTRLTVT.